This TCR beta chain was sequenced for a study of cytomegalovirus exposure and HLA in healthy donors. This clone showed up just once. The antigen remains unidentified. Study results and limitations: Generally TCR sequences proved uncommon, though certain public TCRs appeared in numerous donors.

The data were produced by immunoSEQ multiplex PCR, yet TCRdb's version contains in-frame clones alone and is incomplete. The data contain more than 250,000 clones, about nine tenths of them singletons. The V gene lost 6 bases and the J gene lost 4 bases, with 19 bases spanning the gap. The CDR3 sequence is 15 residues long. Germline V gene lookup returns CDR1 LNHDA and CDR2 SQIVND (reference sequence). This chain joins TRBV19 and TRBJ2-7; TRBD2 might be the D (6 bases). This TCR was recovered from a woman between 18 and 29 years old in good health and CMV-seronegative. Sequenced material: PBMCs. The CDR3 sequence: CASSIGGSGRYEQYF. The CDR3, as DNA: TGTGCCAGTAGCATCGGGGGTAGCGGCAGATACGAGCAGTACTTC. The variable domain in full, completed from reference TRBV19 and TRBJ2-7, reads DGGITQSPKYLFRKEGQNVTLSCEQNLNHDAMYWYRQDPGQGLRLIYYSQIVNDFQKGDIAEGYSVSREKKESFPLTVTSAQKNPTAFYLCASSIGGSGRYEQYFGPGTRLTVT.